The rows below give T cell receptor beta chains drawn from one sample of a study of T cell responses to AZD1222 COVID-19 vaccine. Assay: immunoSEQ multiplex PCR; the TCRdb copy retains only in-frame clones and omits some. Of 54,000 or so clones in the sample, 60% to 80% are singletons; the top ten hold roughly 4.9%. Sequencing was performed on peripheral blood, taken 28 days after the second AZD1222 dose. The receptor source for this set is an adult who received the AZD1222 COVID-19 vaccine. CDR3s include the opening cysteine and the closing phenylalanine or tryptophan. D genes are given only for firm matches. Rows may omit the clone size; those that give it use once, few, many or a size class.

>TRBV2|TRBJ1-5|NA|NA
CASSEWVGGNQPQHF
TGTGCCAGCAGTGAATGGGTAGGGGGTAATCAGCCCCAGCATTTT
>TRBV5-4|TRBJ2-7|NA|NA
CASSSDRAYEQYF
TGTGCCAGCAGCTCGGACCGAGCCTACGAGCAGTACTTC
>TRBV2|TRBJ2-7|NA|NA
CATLDSHYEQYF
TGTGCCACCCTTGACAGTCACTACGAGCAGTACTTC
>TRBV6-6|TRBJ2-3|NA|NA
CASSLTDTQYF
TGTGCCAGCAGTCTTACAGATACGCAGTATTTT
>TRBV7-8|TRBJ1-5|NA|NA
CASSFFEGLGAQHF
TGTGCCAGCAGCTTTTTCGAGGGGCTGGGGGCCCAGCATTTT
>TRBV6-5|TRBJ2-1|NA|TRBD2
CASRRPGTSYNEQFF
TGTGCCAGCAGACGACCCGGGACTAGCTACAATGAGCAGTTCTTC
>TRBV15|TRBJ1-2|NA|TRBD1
CATSNAGTGTFSYGYTF
TGTGCCACCAGCAACGCCGGGACAGGGACCTTTTCTTATGGCTACACCTTC
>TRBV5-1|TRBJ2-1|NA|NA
CASSLQWERYNEQFF
TGCGCCAGCAGCTTGCAATGGGAAAGATACAATGAGCAGTTCTTC
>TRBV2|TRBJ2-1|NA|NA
CASSERQNEQFF
TGTGCCAGCAGTGAGAGGCAGAATGAGCAGTTCTTC
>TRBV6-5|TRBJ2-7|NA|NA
CASTGRSPPTEQYF
TGTGCCAGCACGGGGCGATCACCCCCAACGGAGCAGTACTTC
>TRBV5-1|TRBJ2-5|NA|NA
CASSLRPGETQYF
TGCGCCAGCAGCTTAAGACCTGGGGAGACCCAGTACTTC
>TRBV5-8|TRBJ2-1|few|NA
CASSLLVSYNEQFF
TGTGCCAGCAGCTTGTTAGTTTCCTACAATGAGCAGTTCTTC
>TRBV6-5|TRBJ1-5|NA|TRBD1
CASSPPATGDQPQHF
TGTGCCAGCAGTCCACCCGCCACAGGGGATCAGCCCCAGCATTTT
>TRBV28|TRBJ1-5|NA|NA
CASSLGTGSNQPQHF
TGTGCCAGCAGTTTAGGCACCGGTAGCAATCAGCCCCAGCATTTT
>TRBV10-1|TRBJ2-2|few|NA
CASRQVVGGELFF
TGCGCCAGCAGACAAGTAGTAGGCGGGGAGCTGTTTTTT
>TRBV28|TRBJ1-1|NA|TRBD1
CASGQGAGNTEAFF
TGTGCCAGCGGACAGGGGGCGGGGAACACTGAAGCTTTCTTT
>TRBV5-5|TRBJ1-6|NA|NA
CASSFTSVSNSPLHF
TGTGCCAGCAGCTTTACATCGGTGTCCAATTCACCCCTCCACTTT
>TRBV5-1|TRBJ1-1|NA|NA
CASSPSTSNTEAFF
TGCGCCAGCAGCCCCTCCACCTCGAACACTGAAGCTTTCTTT
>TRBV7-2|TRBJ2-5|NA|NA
CASSLRGQETQYF
TGTGCCAGCAGCTTACGGGGGCAAGAGACCCAGTACTTC
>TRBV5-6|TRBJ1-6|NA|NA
CASSNRAWSLLHF
TGTGCCAGCAGCAACAGGGCCTGGTCACTCCTCCACTTT
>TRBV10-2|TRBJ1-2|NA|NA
CASSENVPDSLYGYTF
TGCGCCAGCAGTGAGAACGTCCCGGACTCCCTCTATGGCTACACCTTC
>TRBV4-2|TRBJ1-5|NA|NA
CASSQDPGLGNQPQHF
TGTGCCAGCAGCCAAGATCCAGGGTTAGGCAATCAGCCCCAGCATTTT
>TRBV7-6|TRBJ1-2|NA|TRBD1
CASSSGQGYGYTF
TGTGCCAGCAGCTCCGGACAGGGGTATGGCTACACCTTC
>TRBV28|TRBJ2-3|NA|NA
CASSSDIPRTDTQYF
TGTGCCAGCAGTTCGGACATACCGCGCACAGATACGCAGTATTTT
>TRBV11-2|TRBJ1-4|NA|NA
CASSPGREGGKLFF
TGTGCCAGCAGCCCCGGACGAGAGGGGGGAAAACTGTTTTTT
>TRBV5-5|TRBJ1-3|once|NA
CASSLAAGDSGNTIYF
TGTGCCAGCAGCTTGGCCGCCGGCGACTCTGGAAACACCATATATTTT
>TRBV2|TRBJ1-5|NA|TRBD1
CASSQDRRSNQPQHF
TGTGCCAGCAGTCAGGACAGGCGCAGCAATCAGCCCCAGCATTTT
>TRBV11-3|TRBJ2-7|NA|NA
CASSLGVAYEQYF
TGTGCCAGCAGCTTAGGAGTCGCCTACGAGCAGTACTTC
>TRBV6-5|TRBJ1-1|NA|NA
CASSYSILADTEAFF
TGTGCCAGCAGTTACTCGATTCTGGCGGACACTGAAGCTTTCTTT
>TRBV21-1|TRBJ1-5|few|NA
CASSKACQGAQSSNQPQHF
TGTGCCAGCAGCAAAGCCTGTCAGGGGGCCCAATCTAGCAATCAGCCCCAGCATTTT
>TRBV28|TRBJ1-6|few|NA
CASSLPNNSPLHF
TGTGCCAGCAGTTTACCAAATAATTCACCCCTCCACTTT
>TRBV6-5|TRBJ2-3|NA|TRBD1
CASSLQGARTDTQYF
TGTGCCAGCAGCCTACAGGGGGCGCGCACAGATACGCAGTATTTT
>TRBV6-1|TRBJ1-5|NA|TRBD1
CASSDPGQGDNQPQHF
TGTGCCAGCAGTGATCCGGGACAGGGAGATAATCAGCCCCAGCATTTT
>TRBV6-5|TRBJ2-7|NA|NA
CASYNRAFEQYF
TGTGCCAGCTACAACAGGGCCTTCGAGCAGTACTTC
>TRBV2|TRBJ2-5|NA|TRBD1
CASSGTDGREYF
TGTGCCAGCAGCGGGACAGACGGTCGGGAGTACTTC
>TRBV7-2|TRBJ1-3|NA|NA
CASSLATGSGNTIYF
TGTGCCAGCAGCTTAGCTACTGGCTCTGGAAACACCATATATTTT
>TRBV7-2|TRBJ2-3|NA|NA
CASSPGPTDTQYF
TGTGCCAGCAGCCCGGGACCCACAGATACGCAGTATTTT
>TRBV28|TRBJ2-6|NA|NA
CASSPTGTGANVLTF
TGTGCCAGCAGTCCAACAGGGACTGGGGCCAACGTCCTGACTTTC
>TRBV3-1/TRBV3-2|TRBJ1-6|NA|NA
CASSLKCPFIHHNSPLHF
TGTGCCAGCAGCCTCAAGTGTCCCTTCATACATCATAATTCACCCCTCCACTTT
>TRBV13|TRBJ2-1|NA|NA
CASRSMADEQFF
TGTGCCAGCAGATCGATGGCGGATGAGCAGTTCTTC
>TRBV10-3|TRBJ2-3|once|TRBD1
CAISPGTGGYTDTQYF
TGTGCCATCAGTCCCGGGACAGGGGGCTACACAGATACGCAGTATTTT
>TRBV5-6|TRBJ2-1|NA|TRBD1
CASSWDRPSYNEQFF
TGTGCCAGCAGCTGGGACAGGCCCTCCTACAATGAGCAGTTCTTC
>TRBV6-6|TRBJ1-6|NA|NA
CASSPGRLSSYNSPLHF
TGTGCCAGCAGTCCCGGACGGCTAAGCTCCTATAATTCACCCCTCCACTTT
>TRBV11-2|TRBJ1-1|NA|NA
CASSLLGSRAFF
TGTGCCAGCAGCCTTTTGGGTAGTAGAGCTTTCTTT
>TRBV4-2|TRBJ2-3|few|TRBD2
CASSPGLAGTDTQYF
TGTGCCAGCAGCCCGGGACTAGCCGGCACAGATACGCAGTATTTT
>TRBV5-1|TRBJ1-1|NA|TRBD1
CASSPAGTGVPEAFF
TGCGCCAGCAGCCCTGCGGGGACAGGGGTACCTGAAGCTTTCTTT
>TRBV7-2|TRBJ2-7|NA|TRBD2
CASSTGLAGVHEQYF
TGTGCCAGCAGTACTGGACTAGCGGGAGTCCACGAGCAGTACTTC
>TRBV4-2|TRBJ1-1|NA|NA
CASSPPRGFNEAFF
TGTGCCAGCAGCCCTCCAAGAGGGTTCAATGAAGCTTTCTTT
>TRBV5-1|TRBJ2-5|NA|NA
CASSLSVGQETQYF
TGCGCCAGCAGCTTGTCGGTGGGGCAAGAGACCCAGTACTTC
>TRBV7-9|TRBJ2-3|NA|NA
CASSLEGRRADTQYF
TGTGCCAGCAGCTTAGAGGGTAGGAGGGCAGATACGCAGTATTTT
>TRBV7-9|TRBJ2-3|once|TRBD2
CASSWAGVGTDTQYF
TGTGCCAGCAGCTGGGCGGGAGTCGGAACAGATACGCAGTATTTT
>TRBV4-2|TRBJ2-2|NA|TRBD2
CASSQSREGSSGELFF
TGTGCCAGCAGCCAATCACGGGAGGGATCTTCCGGGGAGCTGTTTTTT
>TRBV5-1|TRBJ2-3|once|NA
CASRQGRGTDTQYF
TGCGCCAGCAGACAGGGACGGGGCACAGATACGCAGTATTTT
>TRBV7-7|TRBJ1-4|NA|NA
CASSLKYGNNEKLFF
TGTGCCAGCAGCTTAAAGTACGGAAATAATGAAAAACTGTTTTTT
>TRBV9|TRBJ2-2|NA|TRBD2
CASSGPGTSGRASRTGELFF
TGTGCCAGCAGCGGCCCCGGGACTAGCGGGAGGGCCTCTCGCACCGGGGAGCTGTTTTTT